This T cell receptor beta chain was documented in a study of CD4 T cells in relation to SARS-CoV-2 and coronaviruses. Clones were read by immunoSEQ multiplex PCR, and TCRdb kept only the in-frame ones, dropping some. The table lists around 12,000 clones, approximately 87% of them singletons. CDR1 SGHVS and CDR2 FQNEAQ come from the germline V gene. The V end lost 4 bases, the J end lost 0 bases, and 12 bases lay between the germline ends. CDR3 length: 16 residues. The V gene is TRBV7-8, the J gene TRBJ1-4; no reliable D call. The specimen sequenced was naive CD4+ T cells from PBMCs. Subset of the sample: naive CD4+ T cells isolated by negative enrichment. The receptor comes from an adult with COVID-19. CDR3 sequence reads: CASSSPDIPTNEKLFF. CDR3 in DNA: TGTGCCAGCAGCTCGCCCGACATCCCAACTAATGAAAAACTGTTTTTT.